This T cell receptor (beta chain) was sequenced in a study of blood T cell repertoires in COVID-19. Across the study: Samples taken during acute and convalescent COVID-19 were collected in the United States, Italy and Spain. Sample material is recorded as cDNA or gDNA derived from T cells, B-cell-depleted T cells, or PBMCs.

Original methodology: Amplification of reference gene primers was used by the study to estimate nucleated cell counts. Measured with immunoSEQ multiplex PCR; TCRdb has only the in-frame clones, and not every one. D and trimming were read from the DNA, whereas the V and J calls and clone size are those reported in that table. The table records 14,000 to 15,000 clones, 92% of them present only once. The CDR3 consists of 14 residues. After removal of 3 bases from V and 4 bases from J, the junction contained 1 base not matched to a gene. Germline loops: CDR1 SGHDT, CDR2 YYEEEE. The J gene is TRBJ2-1, the V gene TRBV5-6; TRBD2 aligns across 10 bases. Sample: peripheral blood. The source of this sequence is a human donor with active COVID-19. The donor label of this sample is uncertain. The CDR3 region is CASSWGLAYNEQFF. The CDR3, as DNA: TGTGCCAGCAGCTGGGGACTAGCGTACAATGAGCAGTTCTTC.